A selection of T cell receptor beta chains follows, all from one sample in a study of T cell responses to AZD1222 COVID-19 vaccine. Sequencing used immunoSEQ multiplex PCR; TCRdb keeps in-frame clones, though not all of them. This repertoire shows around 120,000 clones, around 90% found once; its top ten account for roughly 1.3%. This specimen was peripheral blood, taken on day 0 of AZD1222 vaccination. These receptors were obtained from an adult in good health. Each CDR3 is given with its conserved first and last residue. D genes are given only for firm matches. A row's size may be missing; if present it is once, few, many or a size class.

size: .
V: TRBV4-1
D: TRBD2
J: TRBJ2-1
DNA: TGCGCCAGCAGCCAAACACTAGCGGGGATTGGGGAGCAGTTCTTC
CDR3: CASSQTLAGIGEQFF

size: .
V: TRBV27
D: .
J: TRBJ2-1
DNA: TGTGCCAGCAGTCCCCTTGGCGGGGGCCAGAGGGGTGAGCAGTTCTTC
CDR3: CASSPLGGGQRGEQFF

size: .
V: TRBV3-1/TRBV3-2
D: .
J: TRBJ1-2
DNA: TGTGCCAGTCAGAATTTCCTCGATGGCTACACCTTC
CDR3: CASQNFLDGYTF

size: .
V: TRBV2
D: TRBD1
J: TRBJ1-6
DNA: TGTGCCAGCAGTGATAGACAGGGTAGTTCACCCCTCCACTTT
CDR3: CASSDRQGSSPLHF

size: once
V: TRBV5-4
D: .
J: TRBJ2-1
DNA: TGTGCCAGCAGCCCCCTGGTAGGGGGGATGAATGAGCAGTTCTTC
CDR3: CASSPLVGGMNEQFF

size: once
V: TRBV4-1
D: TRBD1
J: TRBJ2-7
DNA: TGCGCCAGCAGCCGATCCGGGACAGGGGGACACGAGCAGTACTTC
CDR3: CASSRSGTGGHEQYF

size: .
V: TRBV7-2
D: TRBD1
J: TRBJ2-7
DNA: TGTGCCAGCAGCCTCACGTCGGGACAGGACTACGAGCAGTACTTC
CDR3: CASSLTSGQDYEQYF

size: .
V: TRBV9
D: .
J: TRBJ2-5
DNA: TGTGCCAGCAGCGGCTTCCCGGGGGACCAAGAGACCCAGTACTTC
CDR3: CASSGFPGDQETQYF

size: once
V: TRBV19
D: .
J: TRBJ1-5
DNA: TGTGCCAGTACAGGGTTGGGCAATCAGCCCCAGCATTTT
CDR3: CASTGLGNQPQHF

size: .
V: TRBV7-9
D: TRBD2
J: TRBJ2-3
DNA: TGTGCCACCAGCGGGGGGGCGGCAGATACGCAGTATTTT
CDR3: CATSGGAADTQYF

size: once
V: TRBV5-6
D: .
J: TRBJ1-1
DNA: TGTGCCAGCAGCTTGATGGGCAGGTACACTGAAGCTTTCTTT
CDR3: CASSLMGRYTEAFF

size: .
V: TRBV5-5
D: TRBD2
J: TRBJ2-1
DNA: TGTGCCAGCAGCTCCATGTTTATCAGCGGGGGGTACAATGAGCAGTTCTTC
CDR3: CASSSMFISGGYNEQFF

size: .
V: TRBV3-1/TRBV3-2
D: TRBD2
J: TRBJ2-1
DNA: TGTGCCAGCAGCCTCTTAGCGGGGGGAAAGTTCTTC
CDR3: CASSLLAGGKFF

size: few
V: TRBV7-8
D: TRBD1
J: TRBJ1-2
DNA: TGTGCCAGCAGCCCGAACAGGGGGGGGAGGCTCTATGGCTACACCTTC
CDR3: CASSPNRGGRLYGYTF

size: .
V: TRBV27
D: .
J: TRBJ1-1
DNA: TGTGCCAGCAGTTCCCCAACGACGGGGGGGTCCGGCACTGAAGCTTTCTTT
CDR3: CASSSPTTGGSGTEAFF

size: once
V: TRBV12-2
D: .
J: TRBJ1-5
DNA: TGTGTTTGGGGTCAGCCCCAGCATTTT
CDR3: CVWGQPQHF

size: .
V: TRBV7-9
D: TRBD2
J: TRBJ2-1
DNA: TGTGCCAGCAGCCTCACCGGCGGGGGGAGCTACAATGAGCAGTTCTTC
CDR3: CASSLTGGGSYNEQFF

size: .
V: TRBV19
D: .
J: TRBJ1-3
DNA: TGTGCCAGTAGTCCCCGACGGAAGGGAAACACCATATATTTT
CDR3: CASSPRRKGNTIYF

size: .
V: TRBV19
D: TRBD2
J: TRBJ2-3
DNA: TGTGCCAGTAGTCCGAGCGGGGGGGCCACAGATACGCAGTATTTT
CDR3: CASSPSGGATDTQYF

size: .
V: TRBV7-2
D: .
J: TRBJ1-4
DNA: TGTGCCAGCAGCTTACGTCGCGGGTCAGGGGAGGTGAATGAAAAACTGTTTTTT
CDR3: CASSLRRGSGEVNEKLFF

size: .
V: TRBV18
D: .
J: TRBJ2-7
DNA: TGTGCCAGCTCACCACCGGTTAAGGGGACCTACGAGCAGTACTTC
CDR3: CASSPPVKGTYEQYF

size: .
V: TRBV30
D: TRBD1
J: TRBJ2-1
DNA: TGTGCCTGGAGTTGGACAGGACGATCCAATGAGCAGTTCTTC
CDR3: CAWSWTGRSNEQFF

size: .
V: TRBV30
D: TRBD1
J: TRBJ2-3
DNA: TGTGCCTGGAGTTTAGACAGGGAAGATACGCAGTATTTT
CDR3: CAWSLDREDTQYF

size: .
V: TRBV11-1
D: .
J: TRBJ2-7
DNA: TGTGCCAGCAGCCTACTTAGCCCCGGGGGTGGAGAGCAGTACTTC
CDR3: CASSLLSPGGGEQYF

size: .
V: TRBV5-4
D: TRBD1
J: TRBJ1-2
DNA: TGTGCCAGCAGCTTGGAGCTCCCAGGCAGGGGGCCCCGGGGCCACACCTTC
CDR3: CASSLELPGRGPRGHTF

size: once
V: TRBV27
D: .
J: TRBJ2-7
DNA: TGTGCCAGCAGTTTAAACAGGATGGTGGCCTACGAGCAGTACTTC
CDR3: CASSLNRMVAYEQYF

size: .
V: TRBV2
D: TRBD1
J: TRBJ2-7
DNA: TGTGCCAGCTTTCGGGACAGGGCACCCTACGAGCAGTACTTC
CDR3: CASFRDRAPYEQYF

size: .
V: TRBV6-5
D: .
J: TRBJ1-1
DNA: TGTGCCAGCAGTTACTTTGGGGGCATGAACACTGAAGCTTTCTTT
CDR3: CASSYFGGMNTEAFF

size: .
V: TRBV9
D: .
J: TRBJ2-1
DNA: TGTGCCAGCAGCGTATCGGAGGGGGCCTTCAATGAGCAGTTCTTC
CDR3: CASSVSEGAFNEQFF

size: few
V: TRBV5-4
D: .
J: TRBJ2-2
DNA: TGTGCCAGCAGCCACAGGGATACCGGGGAGCTGTTTTTT
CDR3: CASSHRDTGELFF

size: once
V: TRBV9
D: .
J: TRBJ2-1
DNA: TGTGCCAGCAGCGTAGGAACCCCCCCCAGCGTCTCCTACAATGAGCAGTTCTTC
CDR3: CASSVGTPPSVSYNEQFF

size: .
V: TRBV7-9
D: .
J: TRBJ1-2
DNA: TGTGCCAGCAGCTTAAACAGCGTAGTCTTCTATGGCTACACCTTC
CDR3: CASSLNSVVFYGYTF

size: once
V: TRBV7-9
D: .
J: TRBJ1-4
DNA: TGTGCCAGCAGCCCCCTCGGGGAAAAACTGTTTTTT
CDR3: CASSPLGEKLFF

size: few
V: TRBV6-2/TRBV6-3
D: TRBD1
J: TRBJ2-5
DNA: TGTGCCAGCAGTTATACATCGGGACAGAGGCCCCAAGAGACCCAGTACTTC
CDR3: CASSYTSGQRPQETQYF

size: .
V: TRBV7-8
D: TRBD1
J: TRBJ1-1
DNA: TGTGCCAGCAGCTCGGGGACAGGGCGTGAAGCTTTCTTT
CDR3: CASSSGTGREAFF

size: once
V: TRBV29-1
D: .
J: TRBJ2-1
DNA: TGCAGCGTCCGAGGGGGGGACTCCTACAATGAGCAGTTCTTC
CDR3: CSVRGGDSYNEQFF

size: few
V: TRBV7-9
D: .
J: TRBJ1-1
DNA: TGTGCCAGCAGCTTAGGAGCGAACACTGAAGCTTTCTTT
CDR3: CASSLGANTEAFF

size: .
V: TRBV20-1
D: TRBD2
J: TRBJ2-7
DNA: TGCAGTGCTAGTGTAGCGGGGGTAGGAAACGAGCAGTACTTC
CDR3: CSASVAGVGNEQYF

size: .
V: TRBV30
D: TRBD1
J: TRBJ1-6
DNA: TGTGCCTGGAGCTCGGACAGGGTGAGCTCCTATAATTCACCCCTCCACTTT
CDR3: CAWSSDRVSSYNSPLHF

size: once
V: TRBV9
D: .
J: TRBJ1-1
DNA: TGTGCCAGCAGCCCTTCCCGTCGGGAAGCTTTCTTT
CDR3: CASSPSRREAFF

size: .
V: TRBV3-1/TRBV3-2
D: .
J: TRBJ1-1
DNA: TGTGCCAGCAGCCCCGGGGAACTTATTGGGGCTTTCTTT
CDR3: CASSPGELIGAFF

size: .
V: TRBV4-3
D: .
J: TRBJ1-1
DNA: TGCGCCAGCAGCCAAGATAGGGGGGGTCCTGAAGCTTTCTTT
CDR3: CASSQDRGGPEAFF